One and the same sample provided the 32 T cell receptor beta chains below, sequenced in a study of T-cell reconstitution after alpha-beta-depleted transplantation in children. Unique molecular identifiers featured in how the TCRbeta library was prepared. Via MiXCR, TCRdb re-called the PCR reads, giving one row per CDR3 protein. The sample has 200,000 or so distinct CDR3 sequences, roughly 6.3% seen once. Sequencing was performed on PBMCs, taken before TCRalphabeta/CD19-depleted stem cell transplant. These receptors were collected from a girl under three years old with combined immunodeficiency, due to receive a stem cell transplant.

In its sample, this clonotype was seen many times. CDR3 amino acids: CSVGPGTQRETQYF. CDR3 nucleotide sequence: TGCAGCGTTGGGCCTGGGACCCAGCGGGAGACCCAGTACTTC. The chain combines TRBV29-1 with TRBJ2-5; D assignment may be TRBD1 or TRBD2 (5 bases each). Germline V gene sequence: CDR1 SQVTM, CDR2 ANQGSEA. V shed 4 bases and J shed 5 bases, with 17 bases lying between them. The CDR3 runs to 14 residues.

This clonotype was recorded many times. The CDR3 here is CASSQWDRQETQYF. In nucleotides, the CDR3 is TGCGCCAGCAGCCAATGGGACCGACAAGAGACCCAGTACTTC. The chain uses TRBV4-1 and TRBJ2-5; D may be TRBD1 or TRBD2 (5 bases each). CDR3 length: 14 residues. The germline V gene encodes CDR1 MGHRA and CDR2 YSYEKL. V was pared by 2 bases and J by 2 bases, with 9 bases between.

The rearrangement links TRBV18 to TRBJ1-4, with a tentative D call TRBD1 (6 bases). CDR3 length: 13 residues. The V end was cut by 3 bases, the J end by 8 bases, with 10 bases between. Germline assignment: CDR1 KGHSH and CDR2 LQKENI. CDR3 nucleotide sequence: TGTGCCAGCTCACCCGACAGGAGAGAAAAACTGTTTTTT. This gives the protein CASSPDRREKLFF.

This clonotype was counted between two and nine times. V gene TRBV4-3 combines with J gene TRBJ2-5; 14 bases are a match to TRBD2. V shed 3 bases, J shed 4 bases, and the junction held 7 bases outside the gene matches. In germline, CDR1 is LGHNA, CDR2 YSLEER. The CDR3 covers 17 residues. CDR3 residues: CASSQGLAGDFPETQYF. DNA for the CDR3: TGCGCCAGCAGCCAGGGACTAGCGGGAGATTTCCCAGAGACCCAGTACTTC.

This clonotype was detected many times. V and J are TRBV5-1 and TRBJ2-1; D is ambiguous. The CDR3 has 14 residues. Germline V lookup: CDR1 SGHRS, CDR2 YFSETQ. Trimming took 0 bases from V and 6 from J, leaving 10 bases between them. CDR3: CASSLAGGSNEQFF. In nucleotides, the CDR3 is TGCGCCAGCAGCTTGGCAGGTGGTAGCAATGAGCAGTTCTTC.

This clonotype occurred many times. The V gene is TRBV10-3, the J gene TRBJ2-7; perhaps D is TRBD1 or TRBD2 (5 bases each). V was cut by 8 bases and J by 3 bases, with 11 bases left in between. The CDR3 is made up of 12 amino acids. Germline values: CDR1 ENHRY, CDR2 SYGVKD. Here the CDR3 DNA reads TGTGCCATCCTTGGGGGTGGCTACGAGCAGTACTTC. This gives the protein CAILGGGYEQYF.

This clonotype came up many times. The chain carries TRBV30 and TRBJ2-2; D gene uncertain. This CDR3 spans 13 amino acids. Germline assignment: CDR1 GTSNPN and CDR2 SVGIG (reference sequence). V was shortened by 5 bases and J by 7 bases, with 14 bases between the two germline ends. CDR3 nucleotides: TGTGCCTGGTCCTCGCGAGTCGACGGGGAGCTGTTTTTT. Translating it yields CAWSSRVDGELFF.

This clonotype was observed many times. The rearrangement links TRBV7-2 to TRBJ2-5, with D possibly being TRBD2 (5 bases). Trimming took 4 bases from V and 9 from J, leaving 24 bases between them. The germline V gene has CDR1 SGHTA and CDR2 FQGNSA. The CDR3 is 16 residues long. The CDR3 reads CASSYYYDAHGGPQYF. In nucleotides, the CDR3 is TGTGCCAGCAGCTATTACTATGACGCCCACGGAGGCCCCCAGTACTTC.

This clonotype was seen a handful of times. The J gene is TRBJ2-7, the V gene TRBV28, with D perhaps matching TRBD2 (5 bases). The V end lost 5 bases, the J end lost 1 base, and 18 bases lay between the germline ends. The length of the CDR3 is 16 residues. Germline V gene data show CDR1 as MDHEN and CDR2 as SYDVKM. CDR3 sequence (DNA): TGTGCCAGCAGTCTCCCCGGAGGCTTCTTTTCCTACGAGCAGTACTTC. Its translation: CASSLPGGFFSYEQYF.

The sample holds many counts of this clonotype. V usage is TRBV9 and J usage is TRBJ2-2, with D possibly being TRBD2 (5 bases). V lost 2 bases, J lost 0 bases, and 11 bases lay in between. From germline, CDR1 is SGDLS and CDR2 YYNGEE. CDR3 length: 16 amino acids. The CDR3 DNA follows: TGTGCCAGCAGCGTCGAGGGCCGTTCGAACACCGGGGAGCTGTTTTTT. As protein: CASSVEGRSNTGELFF.

This clonotype was seen only a few times. This chain joins TRBV11-2 and TRBJ1-1, with a weak D call TRBD1 (5 bases). CDR1 is SGHAT and CDR2 is FQNNGV in the germline V gene. V gave up 0 bases and J gave up 3 bases, with 17 bases separating them. The CDR3 has 17 residues. The CDR3 coding sequence is TGTGCCAGCAGCTTAGATGCTTTCGGGGGATCGGACACTGAAGCTTTCTTT. It encodes CASSLDAFGGSDTEAFF.

This clonotype was recorded many times. The rearrangement joins TRBV5-1 to TRBJ2-7, with D perhaps assigned TRBD1 or TRBD2 (5 bases each). Trimming pared 4 bases from V and 2 bases from J, leaving 13 bases between. The CDR3 has 14 amino acids. In germline, CDR1 is SGHRS, CDR2 YFSETQ. DNA for the CDR3: TGCGCCAGCAGCCCTGGGACCACAACCTACGAGCAGTACTTC. Encoded protein: CASSPGTTTYEQYF.

At least ten counts were recorded for this clonotype. The chain joins TRBV20-1 to TRBJ2-5; 9 nucleotides agree with TRBD2. After removal of 5 bases from V and 5 bases from J, the junction contained 6 bases not matched to a gene. The CDR3 totals 13 residues. The germline CDR1 and CDR2 sequences are DFQATT and SNEGSKA (reference sequence). CDR3 DNA: TGCAGTGCTTGGCTGCGGGGGGGCGAGACCCAGTACTTC. This translates into CSAWLRGGETQYF.

In its sample, this clonotype was seen many times. The rearrangement uses TRBV4-3 and TRBJ2-2; TRBD2 matches at 8 bases. This CDR3 is 15 amino acids long. V lost 1 base, J lost 7 bases, and 5 bases stayed unmatched. CDR1 is LGHNA, CDR2 YSLEER, per germline. This CDR3 reads CASSQVTSGGGELFF. As DNA, the CDR3 is TGCGCCAGCAGCCAAGTGACGAGCGGGGGCGGGGAGCTGTTTTTT.

There are many counts of this clonotype. This chain connects TRBV6-1 to TRBJ2-2; D not resolved. The CDR3 contains 16 residues. Germline V gives CDR1 MNHNS, CDR2 SASEGT. Deletions cut 2 bases from V and 2 bases from J, with 12 bases between. The CDR3 DNA is TGTGCCAGCAGTGAACATCGCGGATTCAACACCGGGGAGCTGTTTTTT. Its protein product is CASSEHRGFNTGELFF.

Ten or more counts support this clonotype. V gene TRBV15 combines with J gene TRBJ2-7; 7 nucleotides align to TRBD2. Germline trimming cut 0 bases from V and 2 bases from J; bases unmatched to any gene: 4. This CDR3 has 15 residues. Germline V gene data show CDR1 as LNHNV and CDR2 as YYDKDF (reference sequence). CDR3 residues: CATSRDKGGPYEQYF. CDR3 bases: TGTGCCACCAGCAGAGATAAGGGAGGGCCCTACGAGCAGTACTTC.

This clonotype was counted many times. The rearrangement uses TRBV14 and TRBJ1-1, with D possibly TRBD1 on 5 matching bases. Germline V gene data show CDR1 as SGHDN and CDR2 as FVKESK. The germline V and J ends were trimmed by 1 base and 4 bases, with 25 bases remaining between them. This CDR3 contains 19 residues. CDR3 nucleotides: TGTGCCAGCAGCCAAGCCGGGTACGGACGGGGGATGCCTGGCACTGAAGCTTTCTTT. Translation gives CASSQAGYGRGMPGTEAFF.

This clonotype was observed a few times. Since the CDR3 does not end with the conserved phenylalanine or tryptophan, this likely comes from a read error. The CDR3 sequence: CASSKSGLAGLKETQYS. DNA for the CDR3: TGTGCCAGCAGCAAATCCGGACTAGCGGGCCTAAAAGAGACCCAGTACTCC. This chain links TRBV7-8 with TRBJ2-5, with 11 bases matching TRBD2. CDR1 and CDR2 (germline): SGHVS, FQNEAQ. The length of the CDR3 is 17 residues. V lost 5 bases, J lost 3 bases, and 11 bases stayed unmatched.

Ten or more counts support this clonotype. The gene calls are TRBV28 and TRBJ2-7, with 8 bases that match TRBD1. The trim removed 7 bases at V and 4 bases at J, leaving 15 bases unmatched. The CDR3 spans 16 residues. Looked up from germline, CDR1 is MDHEN and CDR2 is SYDVKM. Here the CDR3 reads CASKGTGGVKRYEQYF. The CDR3 DNA is TGTGCCAGCAAAGGGACAGGTGGGGTAAAGAGGTACGAGCAGTACTTC.

In its sample, this clonotype was seen many times. This chain connects TRBV20-1 to TRBJ2-7, with TRBD2 identical over 7 bases. The J segment lost 5 bases and the V segment lost 2 bases, leaving 0 bases of the junction unmatched. Germline V gene lookup returns CDR1 DFQATT and CDR2 SNEGSKA (reference sequence). The CDR3 spans 11 residues. CDR3 coding DNA: TGCAGTGCTAGACGGGGGGACGAGCAGTACTTC. Translation gives CSARRGDEQYF.

This clonotype showed up just a few times. The chain employs TRBV6-1 and TRBJ2-1, with TRBD2 matching over 8 bases. The CDR3 sequence is 16 residues long. CDR1 is MNHNS, CDR2 SASEGT, per germline. The ends lost 6 bases at V and 4 bases at J; junction bases unmatched: 11. The CDR3 here is CASSPLAGRPYNEQFF. DNA of the CDR3: TGTGCCAGCAGCCCTTTAGCGGGGCGCCCGTACAATGAGCAGTTCTTC.

At least ten counts were recorded for this clonotype. This rearrangement joins TRBV6-4 to TRBJ2-3; D not resolved. The V end lost 3 bases, the J end lost 6 bases, and 13 bases lay between the germline ends. The germline V gene encodes CDR1 MRHNA and CDR2 SNTAGT. The CDR3 runs to 14 residues. The DNA of the CDR3 is TGTGCCAGCAGTGAGGGGTATGATGAGGATACGCAGTATTTT. Translation: CASSEGYDEDTQYF.

This clonotype has ten or more counts. This chain connects TRBV28 to TRBJ2-3; 16 bases match TRBD2. The CDR3 loop spans 17 amino acids. The junction had 7 bases not matched to a gene; V was cut back by 10 bases and J by 0 bases. CDR1 and CDR2 from the germline V gene are MDHEN and SYDVKM. Here the CDR3 reads CATTGTSGRGSTDTQYF. The CDR3, as DNA: TGTGCCACTACCGGGACTAGCGGGAGGGGTAGCACAGATACGCAGTATTTT.

As DNA, the CDR3 is TGCGCCAGCAGCCAAGTCAATATGGGTGAAGCTTTCTTT. Residues: CASSQVNMGEAFF. The V and J genes are TRBV4-1 and TRBJ1-1; D is ambiguous. The CDR3 is made up of 13 amino acids. CDR1 is MGHRA, CDR2 YSYEKL, per germline. The V end was cut by 1 base, the J end by 7 bases, with 10 bases between.

This clonotype occurred many times. The chain has TRBV7-2 and TRBJ2-5, with TRBD2 identical over 7 bases. This CDR3 has 16 amino acids. Germline V gene data show CDR1 as SGHTA and CDR2 as FQGNSA. V shed 1 base, J shed 2 bases, and the junction held 7 bases outside the gene matches. This CDR3 reads CASSLVGGTLQETQYF. CDR3 DNA sequence: TGTGCCAGCAGCTTAGTGGGGGGGACTTTACAAGAGACCCAGTACTTC.

This clonotype occurred many times. The chain uses TRBV7-2 and TRBJ2-7; D unclear. The CDR3 runs to 13 residues. V was clipped by 3 bases and J by 1 base, with 7 bases between them. Germline values: CDR1 SGHTA, CDR2 FQGNSA. The CDR3 loop is CASSFSVSYEQYF. CDR3 DNA: TGTGCCAGCAGCTTTTCAGTATCCTACGAGCAGTACTTC.

V gene TRBV30 combines with J gene TRBJ2-1, with unresolved D. The V end lost 4 bases, the J end lost 6 bases, and 13 bases lay between the germline ends. CDR1 and CDR2 from the germline V gene are GTSNPN and SVGIG (reference sequence). CDR3 length: 13 amino acids. CDR3 amino acids: CAWMSGVSNEQFF. The CDR3 bases are TGTGCCTGGATGAGTGGCGTCAGCAATGAGCAGTTCTTC.

Details on this clonotype: A much bigger clone sits one base away, suggesting this may be a read error. The V call is TRBV5-6, the J call TRBJ1-1, with D possibly TRBD1 on 6 matching bases. The V gene's germline CDR1 is SGHDT and CDR2 YYEEEE. This CDR3 has 14 amino acids. V was shortened by 9 bases and J by 4 bases, with 19 bases between the two germline ends. The CDR3 is CAITLKGGSTEAFF. CDR3 DNA: TGTGCCATCACCCTCAAAGGGGGGAGCACTGAAGCTTTCTTT.

In its sample, this clonotype was seen a few times. The V gene is TRBV7-9, the J gene TRBJ1-2; D is undetermined. The V end lost 5 bases, the J end lost 0 bases, and 10 bases lay between the germline ends. The CDR3 consists of 14 residues. Germline V gene lookup returns CDR1 SEHNR and CDR2 FQNEAQ (reference sequence). Here the CDR3 reads CASSRLTPNYGYTF. CDR3 nucleotides: TGTGCCAGCAGCCGACTGACTCCTAACTATGGCTACACCTTC.

This clonotype was detected many times. V is TRBV29-1 and J is TRBJ2-1, with 11 bases aligning to TRBD1. J lost 0 bases, V lost 7 bases, and 5 bases had no gene match. Germline CDR1 and CDR2: SQVTM and ANQGSEA. CDR3 length: 15 residues. CDR3: CSAVGTGGSYNEQFF. For the CDR3, the DNA is TGCAGCGCCGTCGGGACAGGGGGCTCCTACAATGAGCAGTTCTTC.

The sample holds one count of this clonotype. This chain links TRBV20-1 with TRBJ2-1, with 7 bases lining up with TRBD1. CDR3 length: 17 residues. V lost 1 base, J lost 5 bases, and 14 bases stayed unmatched. Germline CDR1 is DFQATT and CDR2 is SNEGSKA (reference sequence). For the CDR3, the DNA is TGCAGTGCTAGAGGGGCCCTAGGGGGCGGAGGAAACAATGAGCAGTTCTTC. This gives the protein CSARGALGGGGNNEQFF.

Many counts were recorded for this clonotype. The CDR3 nucleotides read TGTGCCAGCAGTATGACGGTGGGAAGCGAGCAGTACTTC. Protein: CASSMTVGSEQYF. J is TRBJ2-7 and V is TRBV12-3 or TRBV12-4; unclear D gene. The V end lost 5 bases, the J end lost 6 bases, and 14 bases lay between the germline ends. The CDR3 is made up of 13 amino acids.